This T cell receptor (beta chain) was sequenced during a study of blood T cell repertoires in COVID-19. Study at large: COVID-19 samples, acute and convalescent, were from the United States, Italy and Spain. The cDNA or gDNA used as material had been derived from T cells, B-cell-depleted T cells, or PBMCs.

The authors' processing: Amplification of reference gene primers provided the estimated nucleated cell counts. Only in-frame clones appear in the TCRdb table, and some are missing; sequencing was by immunoSEQ multiplex PCR. V and J calls and clone size follow that table, whereas D and trimming were derived from the DNA. The table records 290,000 or so clones, around 84% of them present only once. The sample holds a few counts of this clone. The sequenced material came from peripheral blood. This TCR derives from a man aged 65 to 85 with acute or convalescent COVID-19.

CDR3 protein: CATSDRGQGALPYGYTF. The CDR3 nucleotides read TGTGCCACCAGTGACCGAGGACAGGGGGCATTACCCTATGGCTACACCTTC. The V gene is TRBV24-1, the J gene TRBJ1-2; 11 bases fit TRBD1. With V trimmed by 4 bases and J by 4 bases, 10 bases remained unmatched. Germline V gene data show CDR1 as KGHDR and CDR2 as SFDVKD. This CDR3 spans 17 amino acids.